Listed below are T cell receptor beta chains from one sample, sequenced in a study of Ad26.COV2.S vaccination and SARS-CoV-2 variants. The method was immunoSEQ multiplex PCR; TCRdb's version includes in-frame clones alone and lacks a portion of them. The data hold about 480,000 clones, with approximately 88% observed a single time. The specimen was peripheral blood, collected in a trial of Ad26.COV2.S vaccine versus placebo. Receptor source: a person aged 18-60 years who received the Ad26.COV2.S COVID-19 vaccine or a placebo. Both conserved end residues are part of each CDR3. The D gene is left open where the match is weak. Expanded clones get a size class; other rows say once, few or many, or leave the size out.

CDR3nt	CDR3aa	j_gene	len	d_gene	v_gene	abundance
TGTGCCAGCAGATTGGGACAGGGGTTGGACGAGCAGTACTTC	CASRLGQGLDEQYF	TRBJ2-7	14	TRBD1	TRBV5-6	NA
TGTGCCAGCAGCCAGGACAGGGGCTACGAGCAGTACTTC	CASSQDRGYEQYF	TRBJ2-7	13	TRBD1	TRBV13	NA
TGTGCCAGCAGCCCCCAGTTAGACAGTGGTAATTCACCCCTCCACTTT	CASSPQLDSGNSPLHF	TRBJ1-6	16	NA	TRBV4-2	few
TGTGCCAGCTCCCTCGGGGGGATCCAAAACATTCAGTACTTC	CASSLGGIQNIQYF	TRBJ2-4	14	TRBD2	TRBV18	NA
TGTGCCAGCAGTTCCCTGGGCGGGGGATCCTACAATGAGCAGTTCTTC	CASSSLGGGSYNEQFF	TRBJ2-1	16	TRBD2	TRBV28	NA
TGTGCCAGCAGACCAGTAAGCGTGAATGAGCAGTTCTTC	CASRPVSVNEQFF	TRBJ2-1	13	NA	TRBV6-5	NA
TGTGCCAGCAGCTCCCGGGGGACAGGGCTCACTGAAGCTTTCTTT	CASSSRGTGLTEAFF	TRBJ1-1	15	TRBD1	TRBV13	NA
TGTGCCAGCAGGGATACGTACTACAATGAGCAGTTCTTC	CASRDTYYNEQFF	TRBJ2-1	13	NA	TRBV2	NA
TGTGCCAGCTCACTAGCGGGAGAGGATGAGCAGTTCTTC	CASSLAGEDEQFF	TRBJ2-1	13	TRBD2	TRBV18	NA
TGTGCCAGCAGGGGTCCGGGGGGCCTTGGGGGAGAGACCCAGTACTTC	CASRGPGGLGGETQYF	TRBJ2-5	16	NA	TRBV27	once
TGTGCCAGCAGTGACAGACGGGAGCAGTACTTC	CASSDRREQYF	TRBJ2-7	11	NA	TRBV2	NA
TGTGCCAGCAGCACACCCTTTACGGGACAAAAAAGAGGTGGCTACACCTTC	CASSTPFTGQKRGGYTF	TRBJ1-2	17	NA	TRBV7-9	NA
TGCAGCGTTGAAGTTCTTCGCGGGAGGGCCACGAACAATGAGCAGTTCTTC	CSVEVLRGRATNNEQFF	TRBJ2-1	17	TRBD2	TRBV29-1	NA
TGCGCCAGCAGCCAAGATGGATCCTCCAATGAGCAGTTCTTC	CASSQDGSSNEQFF	TRBJ2-1	14	NA	TRBV4-3	NA
TGCGCCAGCAGCAAGATAGATTTGATCGGCGAGCAGTACTTC	CASSKIDLIGEQYF	TRBJ2-7	14	NA	TRBV5-1	NA
TGCGCCAGCAGCCGGGGGGCAGTGAACACTGAAGCTTTCTTT	CASSRGAVNTEAFF	TRBJ1-1	14	NA	TRBV5-1	NA
TGCGCCAGCAGTCAATCTAATGAGCAGTTCTTC	CASSQSNEQFF	TRBJ2-1	11	NA	TRBV23-1	NA
TGTGCCAGCAGCCAAGAAGGGGCTACCGATGGCCAAGAGACCCAGTACTTC	CASSQEGATDGQETQYF	TRBJ2-5	17	NA	TRBV4-2	NA
TGTGCCAGCAGCTTAGAGGCGGAATACAATGAGCAGTTCTTC	CASSLEAEYNEQFF	TRBJ2-1	14	NA	TRBV11-1	NA
TGTGCCAGCAGCTTAGGAGACTCACAAAAAGATACGCAGTATTTT	CASSLGDSQKDTQYF	TRBJ2-3	15	NA	TRBV7-9	NA
TGCGCCAGCAGCTTGGCTGGCTGGGACGAGCAGTACTTC	CASSLAGWDEQYF	TRBJ2-7	13	NA	TRBV5-1	few
TGTGCCAGCAGTTCTCGGACCCCCACAGATACGCAGTATTTT	CASSSRTPTDTQYF	TRBJ2-3	14	NA	TRBV6-5	NA
TGTGCCAGCAGCGGATCGGGACTAGCGGGAGTCGAGCAGTACTTC	CASSGSGLAGVEQYF	TRBJ2-7	15	TRBD2	TRBV7-6	once
TGTGCCAGCAGATCCGCTAGCGGGACCCCTCTGACGTACTTC	CASRSASGTPLTYF	TRBJ2-7	14	TRBD2	TRBV2	once
TGTGCCAGCAGTTATGCCGGGAGGGAAAAACTGTTTTTT	CASSYAGREKLFF	TRBJ1-4	13	NA	TRBV28	once
TGCGCCAGCAGTCAAAGCGGGGGGGTGAGGAGCAATCAGCCCCAGCATTTT	CASSQSGGVRSNQPQHF	TRBJ1-5	17	NA	TRBV23-1	NA
TGTGCCAGCTGTCGGACGCGTGATAATTCACCCCTCCACTTT	CASCRTRDNSPLHF	TRBJ1-6	14	NA	TRBV2	NA
NA	CASTSVAGQSEQFF	TRBJ2-1	14	NA	TRBV2	few
TGTGCCAGCAGCTTATTCCCCCGAACAGGGGTAGGATTCACTGAAGCTTTCTTT	CASSLFPRTGVGFTEAFF	TRBJ1-1	18	TRBD1	TRBV7-3	NA
TGTGCCAGCAGTCGCGTCGGGGAAGATACGCAGTATTTT	CASSRVGEDTQYF	TRBJ2-3	13	NA	TRBV5-6	NA
TGCGCCAGCCAACTAGACCCCACCACCGAGCAGTACTTC	CASQLDPTTEQYF	TRBJ2-7	13	NA	TRBV5-1	NA
TGTGCCAGCAGGGGGACAGGAGCAATGGGCACCATATATTTT	CASRGTGAMGTIYF	TRBJ1-3	14	TRBD1	TRBV6-6	NA
TGCAGCGAGGGGCCAGTAAACACAGATACGCAGTATTTT	CSEGPVNTDTQYF	TRBJ2-3	13	NA	TRBV29-1	once
TGTGCCATCAGTGAGTCGGAGCGCGAGCAGTACTTC	CAISESEREQYF	TRBJ2-7	12	NA	TRBV10-3	few
TGTGCCAGCAGTCCGCGGCCGGGCACTGAAGCTTTCTTT	CASSPRPGTEAFF	TRBJ1-1	13	NA	TRBV12-3/TRBV12-4	NA
TGTGCCAGCAGCCTAGGACAGGGCACTGAAGCTTTCTTT	CASSLGQGTEAFF	TRBJ1-1	13	TRBD1	TRBV11-3	NA
TGTGCCAGCAGTACTAGACAAGAAAAACTGTTTTTT	CASSTRQEKLFF	TRBJ1-4	12	NA	TRBV6-5	NA
TGTGCCAGCAGGTCGGGACAGATATACTCTGGGGCCAACGTCCTGACTTTC	CASRSGQIYSGANVLTF	TRBJ2-6	17	TRBD1	TRBV5-4	NA
TGTGCCTGGAACAACCCGGGACTAGCGGGAGCTAGCTACGAGCAGTACTTC	CAWNNPGLAGASYEQYF	TRBJ2-7	17	TRBD2	TRBV30	NA
TGTGCCAGCAGCCAAGGAGTAACAAATACGCAGTATTTT	CASSQGVTNTQYF	TRBJ2-3	13	NA	TRBV14	NA
TGCGCCAGCAGCTTGATGGCTAGCGGGACTAACAATGAGCAGTTCTTC	CASSLMASGTNNEQFF	TRBJ2-1	16	TRBD2	TRBV5-1	NA
TGTGCCAGCAGCTTCTTAGCGGGAGGCCACTCCTACAATGAGCAGTTCTTC	CASSFLAGGHSYNEQFF	TRBJ2-1	17	TRBD2	TRBV7-6	NA